The clone carrying this T cell receptor (beta chain) was observed many times. Arm-PCR of CDR3 regions and iRepertoire HTBI primers were used to build TCR beta libraries. Original analysis: Identified across the samples were fewer than 70 TRBV segments and more than twelve TRBJ segments. TCRdb called the multiplex PCR reads again in MiXCR, with one record for every CDR3 protein. The V and J calls here are based on TCRdb, not the publication. Of around 450,000 distinct CDR3 sequences listed, 15% are singletons. Time point given: newly diagnosed GD, antithyroid drugs for less than 3 months. The TCR library was made from RNA extracted from PBMCs. These data come from a study of regulatory T cells in long-lasting Graves disease. V lost 5 bases and J lost 5, with 12 bases in between. This CDR3 has 13 amino acids. In germline, CDR1 is SNHLY, CDR2 FYNNEI. The same specimen was also included in a second study, on T cells in Graves' hyperthyroidism and ophthalmopathy. As that report states: Primed by the HTBI set, a first-round RT-PCR was run on the TCR CDR3. The model made its ophthalmopathy prediction, and onset followed a median 6.5 months later.

The material sequenced was peripheral blood mononuclear cells (PBMCs), taken at new diagnosis, from a patient treated with antithyroid drugs. The chain employs TRBV2 and TRBJ1-2; a weak D match, TRBD1 (5 bases). This TCR was recovered from a middle-aged woman with Graves disease. CDR3 loop: CASSPRQKYGYTF. In DNA form, the CDR3 reads TGTGCCAGCAGTCCGAGACAGAAATATGGCTACACCTTC. The whole variable domain, filled in from reference TRBV2 and TRBJ1-2, reads EPEVTQTPSHQVTQMGQEVILRCVPISNHLYFYWYRQILGQKVEFLVSFYNNEISEKSEIFDDQFSVERPDGSNFTLKIRSTKLEDSAMYFCASSPRQKYGYTFGSGTRLTVV.